This T cell receptor beta chain appears in the sequencing data of a study of shared clonotypes between healthy human individuals (dated by TCRdb to 2019 to 2021). Background for the entire study: A few men and a couple of women, aged 18 to 49 years, made up the cohort. Each donor's leukapheresis produced roughly between roughly 0.85 and 9.5 billion PBMCs. To increase sequencing depth and limit assay-specific biases, different laboratories used diverse techniques to prepare libraries and sequence TCR repertoires. Blood TCR repertoires of about five healthy adults were deeply sequenced to estimate repertoire size and the extent of clonotype sharing between individuals. For each donor, three plates each were used for CD4 naive and CD4 memory, two plates were used for CD8 naive, and one plate was used for CD8 memory.

Using the deep immunoSEQ assay, multiplex PCR amplified TCR CDR3 regions from genomic DNA. Extracted genomic DNA from each cell subset was spread evenly across all wells of several immunoSEQ 96-well plates, with each plate serving as a replicate. For sorted subsets, about 210 ng of genomic DNA, equivalent to 25,000 to 35,000 T cell genomes, went into each replicate PCR. Purified libraries were measured with a Qubit 3.0 fluorometer, size-checked on a Bioanalyzer 2100, and measured again with the KAPA Library Quantification kit. Every immunoSEQ 96-well plate was sequenced on a dedicated single-read 150-cycle Illumina NextSeq 550 flow cell. Per the source publication's procedure: Because the immunoSEQ output held only junctional sequences and lacked quality scores, the filtering could not match the filtering applied to full-length reads. Sequences were annotated with PyIR, a Python wrapper for IgBLAST v1.9, using IMGT germline references to assign V/J genes and CDR3. Reads were filtered out if the reads had weak V/J assignments (E-value above 1e-6), no CDR3, stop codons, out-of-frame junctions, or ambiguous translated residues. A V3J clonotype was defined by an identical inferred V gene, J gene, and CDR3 amino acid sequence. The percentage overlap between two repertoires was calculated by dividing the number of shared unique clonotypes by the size of the smaller repertoire. Three approaches were used to assess repertoire richness: RTK rarefaction, the Chao1 estimator, and Recon v2.1 estimates of unobserved clonotypes. OLGA was used to compute generation probabilities for all TCRbeta clonotypes that the gDNA method yielded from a handful of donors. TCRdb's version of the immuneACCESS table is confined to in-frame rearrangements and falls short of the full clone set. An unresolved V gene accounts for under half of the shortfall where checked; the remainder is of unknown origin. V and J calls and clone size follow that table, whereas D and trimming were derived from the DNA. The sample data list approximately 1.9 million clones, and around 93% of these were observed just once. The ten biggest clones cover approximately 1.7% of the sample.

CD8 naive samples consisted of CD45RO-negative cells that were positively selected for CCR7, yielding a CD45RA+CCR7+ population without TemRA cells. The donors were healthy, HIV-negative adults with no recently reported acute infections or vaccinations. All donors were Caucasian adults living in Nashville, Tennessee, USA. Blood was obtained by leukapheresis, after which PBMCs were separated by Ficoll-Histopaque density gradient centrifugation and cryopreserved in liquid nitrogen vapor phase. Analytical flow cytometry was used to check the purity and quantity of every magnetically sorted T cell population. Genomic DNA was isolated from each sorted fraction and quantified by UV absorbance on a Nanodrop 2000c. Ends trimmed: V by 1 base, J by 7 bases; bases unmatched to a gene: 7. The CDR3 holds 16 amino acids from the cysteine to the phenylalanine. The read is trimmed to its CDR3 DNA, 48 bases read in frame from base 1. CDR1 and CDR2 are read off the germline V gene as MDHEN and SYDVKM.

In regard to this clone: Its antigen remains undetermined. No quality values exist for individual bases; no much larger clone is one base distant.

Beyond this particular receptor, the publication reports: About 5% of naive CD4, 3.5% of naive CD8, about 2.1% of memory CD4, and about 0.4% of memory CD8 clonotypes were shared across several donors. Naive subsets generally had larger estimated clonotype richness than memory subsets. Sampling was restricted to blood, and TCR repertoires in tissue are likely to differ from TCR repertoires in blood. Incomplete sequencing was indicated by rarefaction of sorted-subset datasets, despite the large sequencing depth. Clonotypes shared by all four sorted-subset donors showed higher generation probabilities than non-shared clonotypes. Pairwise subsampling indicated that sequencing depth was expected to affect the degree of clonotype sharing among donors. The genetic and exposure-history diversity represented was limited by the small number of donors.

This sequence uses TRBV28 and TRBJ2-4, with 10 bases aligning to TRBD2. This TCR was recovered from a young man in good health. Some clones in this sample may be carry-over from other donors' samples. Sequenced input: naive CD8+ T cells from PBMCs. Sample cell subset or site, as interpreted from the label and publication: CD45RA+CCR7+. The sequence in DNA is TGTGCCAGCAGTTTATTTCTAGCGGGAGTGTTTAACATTCAGTACTTC. The encoded protein is CASSLFLAGVFNIQYF. The entire variable domain, with the stretches around the CDR3 drawn from the reference TRBV28 and TRBJ2-4 proteins, is DVKVTQSSRYLVKRTGEKVFLECVQDMDHENMFWYRQDPGLGLRLIYFSYDVKMKEKGDIPEGYSVSREKKERFSLILESASTNQTSMYLCASSLFLAGVFNIQYFGAGTRLSVL.